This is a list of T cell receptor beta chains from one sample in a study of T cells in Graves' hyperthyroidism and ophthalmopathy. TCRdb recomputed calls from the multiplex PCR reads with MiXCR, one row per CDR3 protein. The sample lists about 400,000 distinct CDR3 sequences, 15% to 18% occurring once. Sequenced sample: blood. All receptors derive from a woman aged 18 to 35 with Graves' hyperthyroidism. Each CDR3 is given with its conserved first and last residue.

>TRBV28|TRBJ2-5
CASSLLRLAGNQETQYF
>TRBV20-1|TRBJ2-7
CSLTAGGPYEQYF
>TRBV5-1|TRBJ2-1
CASSTGLAGFYNEQFF
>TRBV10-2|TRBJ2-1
CASRAGPYNEQFF
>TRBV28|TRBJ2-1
CASSSGTSAQFF
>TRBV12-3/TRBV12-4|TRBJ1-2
CASKEGYGYTF
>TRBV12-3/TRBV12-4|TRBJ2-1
CASSFSGRADNEQFF
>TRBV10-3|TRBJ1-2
CAISESPGGHYGYTF
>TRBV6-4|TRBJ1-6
CASSDGTDNSPLHF
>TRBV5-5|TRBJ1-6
CASTASSGNHSPLHF
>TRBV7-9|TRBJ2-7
CASSPPITNSYEQYF
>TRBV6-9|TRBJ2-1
CASSYYEQFF
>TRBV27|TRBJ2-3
CASSYQPRADTQYF
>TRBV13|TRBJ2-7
CASSGRTSGGAPYEQYF
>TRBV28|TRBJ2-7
CASSTPGQVYEQYF
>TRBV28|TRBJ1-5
CASSLGTVPTNQPQHF
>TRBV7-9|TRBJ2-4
CASSSPWNIQYF
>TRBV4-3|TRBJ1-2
CASLGRLGGNYGYTF
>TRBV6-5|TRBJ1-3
CASSNRGLGNTIYF
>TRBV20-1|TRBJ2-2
CSAAPGLAGTGELFF
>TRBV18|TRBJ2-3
CASSPEGNTQYF
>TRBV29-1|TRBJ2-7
CSVHRAYEQYF